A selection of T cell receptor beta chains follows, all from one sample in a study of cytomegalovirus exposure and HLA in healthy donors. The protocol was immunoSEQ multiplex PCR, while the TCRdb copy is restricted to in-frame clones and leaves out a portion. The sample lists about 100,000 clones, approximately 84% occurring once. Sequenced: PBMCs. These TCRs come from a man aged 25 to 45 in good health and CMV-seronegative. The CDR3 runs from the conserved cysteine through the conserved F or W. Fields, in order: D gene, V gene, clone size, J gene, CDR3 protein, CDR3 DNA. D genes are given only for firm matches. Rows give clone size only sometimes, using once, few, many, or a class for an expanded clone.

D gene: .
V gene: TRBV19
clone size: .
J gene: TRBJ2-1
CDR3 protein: CASRVRGGSGEQFF
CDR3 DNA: TGTGCCAGTAGAGTAAGAGGGGGATCAGGGGAGCAGTTCTTC

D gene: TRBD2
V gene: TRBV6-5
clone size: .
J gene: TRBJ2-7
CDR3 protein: CASSNGLAGPYEQYF
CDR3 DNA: TGTGCCAGCAGCAACGGTCTAGCGGGTCCCTACGAGCAGTACTTC

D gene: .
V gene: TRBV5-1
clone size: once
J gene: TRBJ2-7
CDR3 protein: CASSLEVLASEQYF
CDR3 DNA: TGCGCCAGCAGCTTGGAGGTACTCGCTAGCGAGCAGTACTTC

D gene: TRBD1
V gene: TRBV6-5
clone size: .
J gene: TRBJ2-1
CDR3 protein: CASSNDRGHYNEQFF
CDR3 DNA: TGTGCCAGCAGCAATGACAGGGGCCACTACAATGAGCAGTTCTTC

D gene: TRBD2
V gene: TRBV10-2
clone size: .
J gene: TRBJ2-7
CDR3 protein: CASRQTSGSSYEQYF
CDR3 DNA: TGCGCCAGCAGGCAGACTAGCGGGTCTTCCTACGAGCAGTACTTC

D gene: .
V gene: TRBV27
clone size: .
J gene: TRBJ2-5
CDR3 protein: CASSLSPPETQYF
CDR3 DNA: TGTGCCAGCAGTTTATCCCCTCCAGAGACCCAGTACTTC

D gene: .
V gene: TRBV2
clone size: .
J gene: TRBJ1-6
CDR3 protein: CASSAWGRYNSPLHF
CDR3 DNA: TGTGCCAGCAGTGCCTGGGGCCGATATAATTCACCCCTCCACTTT

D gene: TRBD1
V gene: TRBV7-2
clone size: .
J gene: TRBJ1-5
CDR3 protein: CASSSDRGNVRNQPQHF
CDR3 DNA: TGTGCCAGCAGCTCGGACAGGGGTAATGTACGCAATCAGCCCCAGCATTTT

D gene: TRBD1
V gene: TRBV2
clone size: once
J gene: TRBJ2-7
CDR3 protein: CASSAWGQGGSYEQYF
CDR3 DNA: TGTGCCAGCAGTGCATGGGGACAGGGGGGTTCCTACGAGCAGTACTTC

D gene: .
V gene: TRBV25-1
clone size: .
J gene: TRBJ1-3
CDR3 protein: CASSGGAANTIYF
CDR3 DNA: TGTGCCAGCAGTGGCGGGGCTGCGAACACCATATATTTT

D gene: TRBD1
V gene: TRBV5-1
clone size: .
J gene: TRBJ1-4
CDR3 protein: CASSPTGRNEKLFF
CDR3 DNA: TGCGCCAGCAGTCCGACAGGGCGGAATGAAAAACTGTTTTTT

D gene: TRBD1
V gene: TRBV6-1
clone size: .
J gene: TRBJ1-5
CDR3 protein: CASSRDRSSNQPQHF
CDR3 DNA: TGTGCCAGCAGCCGGGACAGATCGAGCAATCAGCCCCAGCATTTT

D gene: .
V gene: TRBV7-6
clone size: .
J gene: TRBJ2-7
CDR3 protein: CASSAQESYEQYF
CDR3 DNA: TGTGCCAGCAGTGCACAGGAGTCCTACGAGCAGTACTTC

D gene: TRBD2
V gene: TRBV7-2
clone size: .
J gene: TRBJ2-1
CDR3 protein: CASSLILAGYEQFF
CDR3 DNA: TGTGCCAGCAGCCTCATACTAGCGGGATATGAGCAGTTCTTC

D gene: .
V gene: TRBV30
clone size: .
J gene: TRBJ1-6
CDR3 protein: CAWSSQGTGSYNSPLHF
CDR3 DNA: TGTGCCTGGAGCAGTCAGGGAACCGGCTCCTATAATTCACCCCTCCACTTT

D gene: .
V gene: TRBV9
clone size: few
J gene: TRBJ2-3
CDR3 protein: CASSVDSDTQYF
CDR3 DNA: TGTGCCAGCAGCGTAGACTCAGATACGCAGTATTTT

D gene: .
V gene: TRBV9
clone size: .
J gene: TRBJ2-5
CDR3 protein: CASSVAGTQETQYF
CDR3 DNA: TGTGCCAGCAGCGTAGCTGGCACCCAAGAGACCCAGTACTTC

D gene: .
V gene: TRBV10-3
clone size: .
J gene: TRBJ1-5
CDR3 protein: CAIKQGFNQPQHF
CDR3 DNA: TGTGCCATTAAACAGGGTTTCAATCAGCCCCAGCATTTT

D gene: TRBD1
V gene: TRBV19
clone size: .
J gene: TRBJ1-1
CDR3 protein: CASSMWDRGTEAFF
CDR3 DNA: TGTGCCAGTAGTATGTGGGACAGGGGAACTGAAGCTTTCTTT

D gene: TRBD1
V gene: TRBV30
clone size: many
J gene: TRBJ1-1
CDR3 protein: CAWSVTGGSEAFF
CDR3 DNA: TGTGCCTGGAGTGTGACAGGGGGGTCTGAAGCTTTCTTT

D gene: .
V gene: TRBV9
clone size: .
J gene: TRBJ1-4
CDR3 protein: CASSPDPGAGQKLFF
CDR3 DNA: TGTGCCAGCAGCCCAGATCCAGGGGCCGGACAGAAACTGTTTTTT

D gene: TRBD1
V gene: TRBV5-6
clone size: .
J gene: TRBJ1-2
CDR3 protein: CASSFGTASYGYTF
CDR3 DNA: TGTGCCAGCAGCTTCGGGACAGCGTCCTATGGCTACACCTTC

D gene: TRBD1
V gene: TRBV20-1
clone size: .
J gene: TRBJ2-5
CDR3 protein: CSEGQPETQYF
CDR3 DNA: TGCAGTGAGGGACAGCCAGAGACCCAGTACTTC

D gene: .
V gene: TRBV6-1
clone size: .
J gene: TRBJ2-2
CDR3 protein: CASSFLQGNTGELFF
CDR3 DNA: TGTGCCAGCAGTTTTCTCCAGGGAAACACCGGGGAGCTGTTTTTT

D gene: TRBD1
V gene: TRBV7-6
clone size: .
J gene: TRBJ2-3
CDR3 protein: CASSGQATHTQYF
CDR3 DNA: TGTGCCAGCTCGGGACAGGCGACCCATACGCAGTATTTT

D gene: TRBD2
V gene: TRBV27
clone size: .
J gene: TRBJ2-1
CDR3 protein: CASSLAGGDEQFF
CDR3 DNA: TGTGCCAGCAGTTTAGCGGGAGGGGATGAGCAGTTCTTC

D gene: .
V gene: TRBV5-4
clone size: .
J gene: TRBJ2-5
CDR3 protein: CASSFSQGSGETQYF
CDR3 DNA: TGTGCCAGCAGCTTCTCCCAGGGCTCGGGCGAGACCCAGTACTTC

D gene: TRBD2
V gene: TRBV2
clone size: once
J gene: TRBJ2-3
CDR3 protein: CASKGLAGGPTDTQYF
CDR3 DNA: TGTGCCAGCAAGGGGCTAGCGGGGGGCCCCACAGATACGCAGTATTTT